Sequencing of this T cell receptor beta chain was carried out in a study of blood T cells in healthy people across ages. Worth noting for this clonotype: Its antigen is undetermined.

A J-beta primer mix and a sample-barcoded 5' primer were used in a second PCR of roughly 6 to 12 cycles. TCRdb ran MiXCR on the 5' RACE reads and lists one entry per CDR3 protein. The sample holds about 570,000 distinct CDR3 sequences, about 28% seen once. The J segment lost 11 bases and the V segment lost 7 bases, leaving 13 bases of the junction unmatched. This CDR3 spans 14 amino acids. Germline assignment: CDR1 ENHRY and CDR2 SYGVKD. The study's findings and limits: Long-lived donors carried more naive CD4+ cells and greater diversity than aged donors.

The data were also submitted as part of a second study, on T cells of mothers and their children.

This chain links TRBV10-3 with TRBJ2-5; TRBD2 matches at 10 bases. Material for sequencing was blood. The clonotype comes from a boy aged 2 to 10 in good health. CDR3 amino acids: CAITRTSGENEQYF. The CDR3 DNA follows: TGTGCCATCACTAGGACTAGCGGTGAAAATGAGCAGTACTTC.